The present TCR beta chain was sequenced within a study of CD8 T cells in ankylosing spondylitis. General observations from the study: A motif of 7 to 9 highly homologous TCR beta variants was seen as apparently characteristic of ankylosing spondylitis blood. A CD8+ phenotype characterized the disease-linked clones, which were relatively rare in peripheral blood.

A remark on this clonotype: Its cognate antigen is unknown.

Preparation of TCR beta libraries was done by quantitative 5'-RACE with molecular barcodes. In TCRdb, the 5' RACE reads were re-called with MiXCR into one record per CDR3 protein. The sample holds some 130,000 distinct CDR3 sequences, about 7% seen once. Looked up from germline, CDR1 is LNHNV and CDR2 is YYDKDF (reference sequence). Trimming left V 7 bases short and J 4 bases short, with 14 bases between. The CDR3 has 14 amino acids. The TCR comes from a female donor with ankylosing spondylitis or in good health (not recorded which). This chain uses TRBV15 with TRBJ1-5, with no clear D. Sequencing was carried out using blood, either unsorted or a sorted T cell fraction (not recorded which). The CDR3 loop is CATTASPLNQPQHF. CDR3 nucleotide sequence: TGTGCCACCACCGCCTCTCCCCTGAATCAGCCCCAGCATTTT.